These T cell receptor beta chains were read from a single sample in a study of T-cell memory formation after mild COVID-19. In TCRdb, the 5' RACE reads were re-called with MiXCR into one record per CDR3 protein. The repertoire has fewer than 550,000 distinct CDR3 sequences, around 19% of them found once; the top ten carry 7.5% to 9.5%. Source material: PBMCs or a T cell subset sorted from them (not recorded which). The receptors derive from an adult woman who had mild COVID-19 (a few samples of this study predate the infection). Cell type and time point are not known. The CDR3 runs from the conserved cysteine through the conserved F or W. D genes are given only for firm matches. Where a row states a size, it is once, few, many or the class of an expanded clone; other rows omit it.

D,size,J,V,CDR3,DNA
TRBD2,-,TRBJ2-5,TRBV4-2,CASSLGLRTSGSEETQYF,TGTGCCAGCAGTTTGGGCCTTCGGACTAGCGGGAGTGAGGAGACCCAGTACTTC
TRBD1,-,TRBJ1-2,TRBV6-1,CASSTDRGLHGYTF,TGTGCCAGCAGCACGGACAGGGGGCTACATGGCTACACCTTC
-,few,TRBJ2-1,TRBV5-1,CASSLMSGAVNEQFF,TGCGCCAGCAGCTTGATGTCGGGAGCCGTGAATGAGCAGTTCTTC
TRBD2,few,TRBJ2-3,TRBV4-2,CASSQETGVAGETDTQYF,TGTGCCAGCAGCCAAGAGACAGGAGTAGCGGGGGAGACAGATACGCAGTATTTT
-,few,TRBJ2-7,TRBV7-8,CASSSTVRSSYEQYF,TGTGCCAGCAGCTCGACGGTCCGTAGCTCCTACGAGCAGTACTTC
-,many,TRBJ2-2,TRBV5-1,CASSLDLNTGELFF,TGCGCCAGCAGCTTGGATTTGAACACCGGGGAGCTGTTTTTT
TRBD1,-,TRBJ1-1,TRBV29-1,CSVLQGAEAFF,TGCAGCGTGCTACAGGGGGCGGAAGCTTTCTTT
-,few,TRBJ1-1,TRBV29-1,CSVVGGIGTEAFF,TGCAGCGTTGTTGGGGGAATTGGCACTGAAGCTTTCTTT
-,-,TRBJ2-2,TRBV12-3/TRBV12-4,CASSADGNTGELFF,TGTGCCAGCAGTGCGGACGGTAACACCGGGGAGCTGTTTTTT
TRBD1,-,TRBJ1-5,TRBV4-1,CASSQDSRGLGNQPQHF,TGCGCCAGCAGCCAAGATTCGAGGGGGCTAGGCAATCAGCCCCAGCATTTT
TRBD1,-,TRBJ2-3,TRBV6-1,CASSAGGWDRGLGDTQYF,TGTGCCAGCAGTGCTGGAGGGTGGGACAGGGGGCTAGGGGATACGCAGTATTTT
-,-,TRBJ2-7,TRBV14,CASSQDPSYEQYF,TGTGCCAGCAGCCAAGACCCCTCCTACGAGCAGTACTTC